A selection of T cell receptor beta chains follows, all from one sample in a study of blood T cell repertoires in COVID-19. Using immunoSEQ multiplex PCR, the repertoire was profiled, and TCRdb retains in-frame clones only, with some absent. The table shows about 40,000 clones, with around 85% occurring only once. The specimen was peripheral blood. These receptors originate from a woman aged 60-75 years with acute or convalescent COVID-19. The CDR3 runs from the conserved cysteine through the conserved F or W. The order of the fields is V gene, J gene, D gene, clone size, CDR3 protein, CDR3 DNA. D genes are given only for firm matches. The size of a clone is reported for some rows only, either as once, few or many, or as a class for expanded clones.

TRBV30	TRBJ1-2	NA	NA	CAWSPGGGAPYGYTF	TGTGCCTGGAGTCCCGGGGGGGGTGCCCCCTATGGCTACACCTTC
TRBV7-3	TRBJ2-3	NA	NA	CASSAARSTDTQYF	TGTGCCAGCAGCGCCGCCAGGAGCACAGATACGCAGTATTTT
TRBV18	TRBJ2-3	NA	NA	CASSPWEAGTQYF	TGTGCCAGCTCACCTTGGGAGGCTGGTACGCAGTATTTT
TRBV19	TRBJ1-2	TRBD1	NA	CASTVTGTVRGYTF	TGTGCCAGTACCGTGACAGGGACCGTGCGTGGCTACACCTTC
TRBV7-9	TRBJ2-1	NA	NA	CASRQGREQFF	TGTGCCAGCAGACAGGGTCGTGAGCAGTTCTTC
TRBV27	TRBJ1-4	NA	once	CASRRSGSRATNEKLFF	TGTGCCAGCAGGAGATCTGGGAGTAGGGCAACTAATGAAAAACTGTTTTTT
TRBV7-8	TRBJ2-7	TRBD1	NA	CASGGQLYYEQYF	TGTGCCAGCGGGGGACAGCTGTACTACGAGCAGTACTTC
TRBV6-5	TRBJ2-3	NA	NA	CASSQLRGDTQYF	TGTGCCAGCAGCCAACTACGAGGAGATACGCAGTATTTT
TRBV7-9	TRBJ2-7	NA	NA	CASSLDRAEVEQYF	TGTGCCAGCAGCTTAGACCGAGCTGAGGTCGAGCAGTACTTC
TRBV5-4	TRBJ2-3	NA	NA	CASSLTSTSTDTQYF	TGTGCCAGCAGCTTGACTAGCACAAGCACAGATACGCAGTATTTT
TRBV10-1	TRBJ2-2	TRBD1	few	CASSDRAGELFF	TGCGCCAGTAGCGACAGGGCCGGGGAGCTGTTTTTT
TRBV11-3	TRBJ2-2	NA	once	CASSLGQANTGELFF	TGTGCCAGCAGCTTAGGACAGGCGAACACCGGGGAGCTGTTTTTT
TRBV28	TRBJ1-1	NA	NA	CASSLRGGRAGPEAFF	TGTGCCAGCAGTTTAAGGGGAGGCAGGGCGGGACCTGAAGCTTTCTTT
TRBV7-6	TRBJ2-1	TRBD1	NA	CASSPTDRAYNEQFF	TGTGCCAGCAGCCCTACGGACAGGGCCTACAATGAGCAGTTCTTC
TRBV5-4	TRBJ2-5	TRBD1	NA	CASSLKTTGGGIETQYF	TGTGCCAGCAGCTTGAAAACGACAGGGGGCGGGATAGAGACCCAGTACTTC
TRBV6-5	TRBJ2-1	NA	NA	CASSHRGEQFF	TGTGCCAGCAGTCACCGGGGGGAGCAGTTCTTC
TRBV2	TRBJ1-5	NA	few	CATARSSSNQPQHF	TGTGCCACAGCTAGATCCAGCTCCAATCAGCCCCAGCATTTT
TRBV28	TRBJ1-5	NA	NA	CASSLIQGQPQHF	TGTGCCAGCAGTCTCATACAGGGACAGCCCCAGCATTTT
TRBV2	TRBJ2-6	NA	NA	CASTPGGSWAGANVLTF	TGTGCCAGCACCCCCGGAGGTTCCTGGGCTGGGGCCAACGTCCTGACTTTC
TRBV14	TRBJ2-2	NA	few	CASSQQGPTGELFF	TGTGCCAGCAGCCAACAGGGGCCCACCGGGGAGCTGTTTTTT
TRBV7-9	TRBJ2-3	NA	NA	CASSSNIYTDTQYF	TGTGCCAGCAGCTCGAACATATACACAGATACGCAGTATTTT
TRBV25-1	TRBJ1-4	TRBD1	NA	CASSARRLGQVLNEKLFF	TGTGCCAGCAGTGCCCGACGACTGGGACAGGTTCTTAATGAAAAACTGTTTTTT